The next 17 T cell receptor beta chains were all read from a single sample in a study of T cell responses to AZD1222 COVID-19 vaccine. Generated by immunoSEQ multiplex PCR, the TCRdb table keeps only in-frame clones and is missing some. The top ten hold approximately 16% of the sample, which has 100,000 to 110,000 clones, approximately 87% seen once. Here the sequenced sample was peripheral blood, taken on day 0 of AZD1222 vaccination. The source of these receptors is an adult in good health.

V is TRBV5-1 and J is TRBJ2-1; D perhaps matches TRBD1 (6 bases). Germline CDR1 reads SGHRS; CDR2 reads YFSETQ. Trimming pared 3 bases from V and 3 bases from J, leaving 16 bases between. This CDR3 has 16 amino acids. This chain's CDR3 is CASSSGQRTDYNEQFF. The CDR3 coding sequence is TGCGCCAGCAGCTCCGGACAGAGGACAGACTACAATGAGCAGTTCTTC.

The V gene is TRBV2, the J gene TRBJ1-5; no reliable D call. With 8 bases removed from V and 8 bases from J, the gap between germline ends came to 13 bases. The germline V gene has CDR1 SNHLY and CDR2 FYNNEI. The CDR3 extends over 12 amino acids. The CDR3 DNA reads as TGTGCCAGCGCCGCAGGTCCAGAGCCCCAGCATTTT. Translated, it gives CASAAGPEPQHF.

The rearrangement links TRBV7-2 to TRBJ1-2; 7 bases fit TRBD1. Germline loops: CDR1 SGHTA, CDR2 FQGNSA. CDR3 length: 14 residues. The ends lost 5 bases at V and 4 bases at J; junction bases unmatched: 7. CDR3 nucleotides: TGTGCCAGCAGCACCCCAGGGGGTGGCTATGGCTACACCTTC. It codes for CASSTPGGGYGYTF.

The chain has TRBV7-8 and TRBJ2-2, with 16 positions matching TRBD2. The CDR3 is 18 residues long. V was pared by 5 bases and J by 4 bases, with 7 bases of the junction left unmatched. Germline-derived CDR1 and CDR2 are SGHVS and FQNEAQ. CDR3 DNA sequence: TGTGCCAGCAGCCACCGCGGGACTAGCGGGAGGGGCACCGGGGAGCTGTTTTTT. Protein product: CASSHRGTSGRGTGELFF.

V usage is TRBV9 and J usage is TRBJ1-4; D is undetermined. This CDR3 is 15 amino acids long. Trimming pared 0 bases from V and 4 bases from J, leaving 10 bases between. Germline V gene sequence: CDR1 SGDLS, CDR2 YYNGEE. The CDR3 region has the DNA TGTGCCAGCAGCGTAGCGGCTGGGAATAATGAAAAACTGTTTTTT. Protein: CASSVAAGNNEKLFF. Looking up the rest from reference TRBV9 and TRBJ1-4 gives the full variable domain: DSGVTQTPKHLITATGQRVTLRCSPRSGDLSVYWYQQSLDQGLQFLIQYYNGEERAKGNILERFSAQQFPDLHSELNLSSLELGDSALYFCASSVAAGNNEKLFFGSGTQLSVL.

The CDR3 coding sequence is TGTGCCAGCAGTTACTCGACAGGGAATGATCAGCCCCAGCATTTT. Amino acid sequence: CASSYSTGNDQPQHF. The V and J genes are TRBV6-5 and TRBJ1-5; 7 positions match TRBD1. CDR1 is MNHEY and CDR2 is SVGAGI in the germline V gene. The V and J ends lost 0 bases and 5 bases, in that order; junction bases with no gene match: 4. This CDR3 is 15 amino acids long.

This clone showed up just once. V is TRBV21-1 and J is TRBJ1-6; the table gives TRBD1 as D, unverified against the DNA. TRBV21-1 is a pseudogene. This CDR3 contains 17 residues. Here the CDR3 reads CASSTPGQVGYNSPLHF. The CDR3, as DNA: TGTGCCAGCAGCACCCCGGGACAGGTAGGCTATAATTCACCCCTCCACTTT.

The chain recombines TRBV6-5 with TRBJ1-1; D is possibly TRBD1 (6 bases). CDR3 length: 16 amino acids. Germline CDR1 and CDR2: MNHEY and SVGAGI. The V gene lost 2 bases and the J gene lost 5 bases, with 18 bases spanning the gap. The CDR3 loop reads CASSYTRGPWGTEAFF. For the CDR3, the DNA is TGTGCCAGCAGTTACACCCGGGGGCCTTGGGGGACTGAAGCTTTCTTT.

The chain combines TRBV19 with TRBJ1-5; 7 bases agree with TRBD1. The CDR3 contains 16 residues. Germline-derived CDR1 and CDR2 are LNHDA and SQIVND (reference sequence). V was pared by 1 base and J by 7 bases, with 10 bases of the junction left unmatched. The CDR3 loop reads CASSIVPTGTGQPQHF. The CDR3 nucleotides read TGTGCCAGTAGTATAGTCCCGACAGGGACTGGACAGCCCCAGCATTTT.

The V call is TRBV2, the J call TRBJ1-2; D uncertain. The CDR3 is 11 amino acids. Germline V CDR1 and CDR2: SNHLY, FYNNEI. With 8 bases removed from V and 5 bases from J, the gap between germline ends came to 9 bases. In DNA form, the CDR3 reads TGTGCCAGCGGGGAGAGGTATGGCTACACCTTC. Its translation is CASGERYGYTF.

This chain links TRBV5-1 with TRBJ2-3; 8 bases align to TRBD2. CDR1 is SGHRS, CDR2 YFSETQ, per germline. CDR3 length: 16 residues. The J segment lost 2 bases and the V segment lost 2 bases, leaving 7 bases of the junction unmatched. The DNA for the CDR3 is TGCGCCAGCAGCTTTGTTGCGGGGGGAACCACAGATACGCAGTATTTT. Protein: CASSFVAGGTTDTQYF.

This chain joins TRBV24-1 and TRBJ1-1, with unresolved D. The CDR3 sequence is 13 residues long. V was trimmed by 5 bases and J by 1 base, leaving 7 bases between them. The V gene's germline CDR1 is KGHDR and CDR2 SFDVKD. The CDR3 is CATSVSQNTEAFF. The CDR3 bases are TGTGCCACCAGTGTATCACAGAACACTGAAGCTTTCTTT.

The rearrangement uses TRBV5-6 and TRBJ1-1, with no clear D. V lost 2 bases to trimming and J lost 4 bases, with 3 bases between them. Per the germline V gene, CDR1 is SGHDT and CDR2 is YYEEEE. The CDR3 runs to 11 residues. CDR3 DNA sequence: TGTGCCAGCAGCTTAGGCACTGAAGCTTTCTTT. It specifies CASSLGTEAFF.

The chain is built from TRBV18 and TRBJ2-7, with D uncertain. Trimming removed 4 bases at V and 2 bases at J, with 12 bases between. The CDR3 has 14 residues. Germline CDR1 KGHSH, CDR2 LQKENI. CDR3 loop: CASSRTQAPYEQYF. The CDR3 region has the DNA TGTGCCAGCTCACGGACCCAAGCCCCCTACGAGCAGTACTTC.

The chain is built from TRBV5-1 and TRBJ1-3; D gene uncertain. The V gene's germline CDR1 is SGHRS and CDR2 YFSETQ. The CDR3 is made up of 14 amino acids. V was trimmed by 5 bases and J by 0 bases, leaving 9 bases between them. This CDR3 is CASREGISGNTIYF. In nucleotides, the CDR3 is TGCGCCAGCAGGGAGGGCATCTCTGGAAACACCATATATTTT.

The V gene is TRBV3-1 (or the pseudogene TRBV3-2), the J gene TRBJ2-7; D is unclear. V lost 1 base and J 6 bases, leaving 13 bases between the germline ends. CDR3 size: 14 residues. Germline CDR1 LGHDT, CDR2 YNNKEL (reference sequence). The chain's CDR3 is CASSQVDPVGEQYF. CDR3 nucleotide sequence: TGTGCCAGCAGCCAAGTAGACCCCGTTGGCGAGCAGTACTTC.

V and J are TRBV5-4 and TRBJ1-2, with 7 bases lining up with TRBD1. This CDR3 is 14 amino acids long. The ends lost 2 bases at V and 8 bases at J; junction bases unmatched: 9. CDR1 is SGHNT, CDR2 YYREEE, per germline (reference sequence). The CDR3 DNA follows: TGTGCCAGCAGCTTAGAGGACAGGCTGGGGGGCTACACCTTC. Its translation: CASSLEDRLGGYTF. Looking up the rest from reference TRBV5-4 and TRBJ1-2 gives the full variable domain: ETGVTQSPTHLIKTRGQQVTLRCSSQSGHNTVSWYQQALGQGPQFIFQYYREEENGRGNFPPRFSGLQFPNYSSELNVNALELDDSALYLCASSLEDRLGGYTFGSGTRLTVV.